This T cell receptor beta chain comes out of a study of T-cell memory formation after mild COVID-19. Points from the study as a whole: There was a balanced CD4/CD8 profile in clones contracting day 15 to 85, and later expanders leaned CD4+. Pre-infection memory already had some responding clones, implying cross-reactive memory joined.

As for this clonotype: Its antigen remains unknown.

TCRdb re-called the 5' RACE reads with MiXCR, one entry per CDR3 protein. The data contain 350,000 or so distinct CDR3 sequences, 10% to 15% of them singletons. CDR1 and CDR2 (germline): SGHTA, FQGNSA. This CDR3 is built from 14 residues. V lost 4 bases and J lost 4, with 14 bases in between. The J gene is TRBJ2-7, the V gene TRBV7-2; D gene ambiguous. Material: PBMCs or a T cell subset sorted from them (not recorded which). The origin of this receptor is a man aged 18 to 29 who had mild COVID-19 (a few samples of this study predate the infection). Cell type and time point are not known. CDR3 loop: CASSYRSGAYEQYF. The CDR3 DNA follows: TGTGCCAGCAGCTACCGCTCCGGAGCTTACGAGCAGTACTTC.